The rows below give T cell receptor beta chains drawn from one sample of a study of blood T cell repertoires in COVID-19. TCRdb keeps only in-frame clones here, not all; method: immunoSEQ multiplex PCR. This sample has tens of thousands of clones, with around 80% found just once. Input material: peripheral blood. The receptors were gathered from a human donor in a cohort sampled during active COVID-19. Each CDR3 is given with its conserved first and last residue. Some rows have no size entry. The others give once, few or many, or a class for an expanded clone.

few TRBV3-1/TRBV3-2 CASSPHVGSGSSEQYF
- TRBV3-1/TRBV3-2 CASSPGGGQGHYGYTF
- TRBV7-9 CASSRTGGGTGSGNTIYF
- TRBV27 CASSLSTGGTEAFF
- TRBV5-5 CASSGGDTYYGYTF
- TRBV10-1 CASSARDRGYGELFF
- TRBV30 CAWRPRAGGADTQYF
few TRBV7-2 CASSLAGEGQTQYF
- TRBV30 CAWSVQSSYEQYF
- TRBV19 CASSIRGRGYTDTQYF
- TRBV19 CASSEQYSNQPQHF
- TRBV7-9 CASSPGTSGPLAKNIQYF
- TRBV29-1 CSVDVGGPGTQYF
- TRBV19 CASSNSGNTEAFF
- TRBV5-4 CASSLVGRGPSPLHF
- TRBV5-4 CASSLGVAGGSEQFF
once TRBV12-5 CASGLVLTGFGTNEKLFF
- TRBV10-3 CAISDSAGGPYEQYF
- TRBV5-8 CASSRLALTNTGELFF
- TRBV6-4 CASSDTGQGNTGELFF
few TRBV7-8 CASSIGTAYYGYTF
few TRBV9 CASSVAPSGRSTEAFF
- TRBV28 CASTWTEKNTEAFF
- TRBV27 CASSSWGGLAGRNTGELFF
- TRBV5-1 CASSLGGAGVGEQYF
- TRBV2 CATHPPGEKLFF
- TRBV13 CASRLGGDTQYF
- TRBV6-5 CASSFLRGSGNTIYF
- TRBV18 CASSPVGIEAFF
- TRBV19 CASSIGRDRPFYGYTF
- TRBV9 CASSTGGSGEQFF
- TRBV6-2/TRBV6-3 CASSWPGDYNEQFF
- TRBV4-3 CASSPHSSGSYEQYF
- TRBV6-2/TRBV6-3 CASSFPRLAGKETQYF
- TRBV11-3 CASSLSTSGRFTYEQFF
- TRBV2 CASSERQGASTNEKLFF
- TRBV11-2 CASSLDRRTGGLRALAEAFF
- TRBV21-1 CARRGTGWHTEAFF
- TRBV10-3 CAIRSQQGANEKLFF
- TRBV19 CASSTLSTGYYEQYF